These 25 T cell receptor beta chains share one sample of origin, sequenced in a study of shared clonotypes between healthy human individuals. Method: immunoSEQ multiplex PCR; TCRdb's copy keeps in-frame clones and lacks some. The sample includes hundreds of thousands of clones, roughly 96% seen only once; the top ten take less than 0.25%. Naive CD8 cells lacked CD45RO and underwent positive selection for CCR7, leaving out terminally differentiated effector memory CD45RA+ cells. The source material was naive CD8+ T cells sorted from blood. All receptors come from a man aged 25 to 40 in good health.

The J gene is TRBJ2-3, the V gene TRBV29-1; TRBD2 aligns across 12 bases. Germline trimming cut 2 bases from V and 5 bases from J; bases unmatched to any gene: 8. The germline CDR1 and CDR2 sequences are SQVTM and ANQGSEA. The CDR3 runs to 16 residues. CDR3 residues: CSVEWLAGGMGDTQYF. CDR3 in DNA: TGCAGCGTTGAATGGCTAGCGGGAGGGATGGGAGATACGCAGTATTTT.

The chain couples TRBV7-2 to TRBJ2-1; 7 positions agree with TRBD1. The CDR3 extends over 15 amino acids. Per the germline V gene, CDR1 is SGHTA and CDR2 is FQGNSA. Trimming took 5 bases from V and 7 from J; bases not matched to a gene: 11. DNA of the CDR3: TGTGCCAGCAGCCCCCCTTGGACAGGTCGGAATGAGCAGTTCTTC. It codes for CASSPPWTGRNEQFF.

This sequence joins TRBV10-3 and TRBJ1-5; possible D gene TRBD1, 5 bases. Germline V gene sequence: CDR1 ENHRY, CDR2 SYGVKD. V lost 0 bases and J lost 4, with 7 bases in between. This CDR3 comprises 14 residues. The CDR3: CAISESNRNQPQHF. As DNA, the CDR3 is TGTGCCATCAGTGAGTCAAACAGGAATCAGCCCCAGCATTTT.

The rearrangement links TRBV27 to TRBJ2-5; weak D call: TRBD1 (5 bases). Trimming removed 3 bases at V and 5 bases at J, with 13 bases between. The CDR3 consists of 14 residues. CDR1 MNHEY and CDR2 SMNVEV come from the germline V gene (reference sequence). The CDR3, as DNA: TGTGCCAGCAGTTTGGGGCTAGTTGGGGAGACCCAGTACTTC. It encodes CASSLGLVGETQYF.

The CDR3 coding sequence is TGTGCCAGCAGCTCCCAGGGGTTTAAGAACGAGCAGTACTTC. This sequence encodes CASSSQGFKNEQYF. This chain joins TRBV5-6 and TRBJ2-7; possible D gene TRBD1, 6 bases. CDR1 is SGHDT, CDR2 YYEEEE, per germline. This CDR3 region has 14 residues. Trimming removed 3 bases at V and 5 bases at J, with 15 bases between.

In DNA, the CDR3 is TGTGCCAGCAGCGTGTCGGGACTCACGGAGACCCAGTACTTC. Its protein is CASSVSGLTETQYF. J is TRBJ2-5 and V is TRBV9; tentatively, D is TRBD2 (6 bases). Trimming took off 2 bases at V and 5 bases at J, with 13 bases between the two ends. The V gene's germline CDR1 is SGDLS and CDR2 YYNGEE. This CDR3 comprises 14 residues.

The chain couples TRBV4-1 to TRBJ2-5; 7 nucleotides match TRBD1. This CDR3 has 15 residues. V shed 4 bases and J 5 bases; nucleotides not matched to a gene: 10. In germline, CDR1 is MGHRA, CDR2 YSYEKL. The CDR3 region is CASSLGATGWETQYF. CDR3 nucleotides: TGCGCCAGCAGCCTAGGGGCGACAGGGTGGGAGACCCAGTACTTC.

The rearrangement uses TRBV11-2 and TRBJ2-7, with 12 bases identical to TRBD2. The CDR3 consists of 16 residues. Trimming cost V 4 bases and J 5 bases; bases outside gene matches: 9. The germline CDR1 and CDR2 sequences are SGHAT and FQNNGV. In DNA form, the CDR3 reads TGTGCCAGCAGCTCACCTCCTAGCGGGAGGGCCGACGAGCAGTACTTC. This encodes CASSSPPSGRADEQYF.

V usage is TRBV9 and J usage is TRBJ2-1; 7 bases fit TRBD2. In germline, CDR1 is SGDLS, CDR2 YYNGEE. The V segment lost 3 bases and the J segment 8 bases; nucleotides outside the gene matches: 14. This CDR3 has 16 amino acids. The CDR3 region has the DNA TGTGCCAGCAGCGACCCTGGTAAGGGAGGGAGGTATGAGCAGTTCTTC. This translates into CASSDPGKGGRYEQFF.

This chain uses TRBV29-1 with TRBJ2-1; 8 bases map to TRBD2. The CDR3 totals 16 residues. The trim removed 3 bases at V and 1 base at J, leaving 8 bases unmatched. CDR1 and CDR2 (germline): SQVTM, ANQGSEA. The CDR3 DNA reads TGCAGCGTTGAGGGAGATGTAGCGGGGTCCTACAATGAGCAGTTCTTC. The encoded protein is CSVEGDVAGSYNEQFF.

This chain connects TRBV4-3 to TRBJ2-7; D gene ambiguous. There are 14 residues in the CDR3. The V gene's germline CDR1 is LGHNA and CDR2 YSLEER. Trimming took off 1 base at V and 3 bases at J, with 10 bases between the two ends. CDR3 residues: CASSQGASLYEQYF. Written as DNA, the CDR3 is TGCGCCAGCAGCCAAGGCGCCAGCCTCTACGAGCAGTACTTC.

The gene calls are TRBV5-6 and TRBJ2-5; 7 bases are a match to TRBD1. V shed 4 bases and J 4 bases; nucleotides not matched to a gene: 19. The CDR3 is made up of 18 amino acids. CDR1 and CDR2 from the germline V gene are SGHDT and YYEEEE. The CDR3 here is CASSGGRDSNPQVETQYF. The CDR3 region has the DNA TGTGCCAGCAGCGGCGGCCGGGACAGCAACCCACAAGTAGAGACCCAGTACTTC.

V gene TRBV28 combines with J gene TRBJ2-1; either TRBD1 or TRBD2 may supply D (5 bases each). V was shortened by 1 base and J by 4 bases, with 14 bases between the two germline ends. From germline, CDR1 is MDHEN and CDR2 SYDVKM. The CDR3 runs 16 residues. The CDR3 coding sequence is TGTGCCAGCAGTTTATTTCCGGGGCTACTTTACAATGAGCAGTTCTTC. This translates into CASSLFPGLLYNEQFF. Full variable domain (missing parts from reference TRBV28 and TRBJ2-1): DVKVTQSSRYLVKRTGEKVFLECVQDMDHENMFWYRQDPGLGLRLIYFSYDVKMKEKGDIPEGYSVSREKKERFSLILESASTNQTSMYLCASSLFPGLLYNEQFFGPGTRLTVL.

V is TRBV10-2 and J is TRBJ2-3, with D maybe TRBD2 (5 bases). V was trimmed by 4 bases and J by 5 bases, leaving 19 bases between them. Germline-derived CDR1 and CDR2 are WSHSY and SAAADI. The CDR3 runs to 16 residues. The CDR3 sequence: CASSAPVAGAGDTQYF. Here the CDR3 DNA reads TGCGCCAGCAGTGCCCCAGTCGCGGGTGCCGGAGATACGCAGTATTTT.

V is TRBV7-6 and J is TRBJ2-1; 12 nucleotides match TRBD2. The CDR3 runs 16 residues. The germline V gene encodes CDR1 SGHVS and CDR2 FNYEAQ. With V trimmed by 5 bases and J by 1 base, 3 bases remained unmatched. CDR3 nucleotides: TGTGCCAGCAGCGATGGGACTAGCGGGTCCTACAATGAGCAGTTCTTC. Translating it yields CASSDGTSGSYNEQFF.

The V gene is TRBV7-6, the J gene TRBJ2-7, with D possibly matching TRBD2 (6 bases). V lost 7 bases, J lost 2 bases, and 18 bases lay in between. The CDR3 length is 15 residues. CDR1 is SGHVS, CDR2 FNYEAQ, per germline. CDR3 in amino acids: CASTQNGGTAYEQYF. DNA of the CDR3: TGTGCCAGCACCCAGAACGGGGGTACAGCCTACGAGCAGTACTTC.

The V call is TRBV15, the J call TRBJ1-1; D is perhaps TRBD1 (5 bases). This CDR3 has 14 residues. CDR1 is LNHNV, CDR2 YYDKDF, per germline (reference sequence). V was pared by 4 bases and J by 4 bases, with 13 bases between. The CDR3 sequence: CATSTDTRGTEAFF. Written as DNA, the CDR3 is TGTGCCACCAGCACGGACACCCGGGGCACTGAAGCTTTCTTT.

The chain carries TRBV28 and TRBJ1-5; TRBD1 is a possible D gene (6 bases). Germline CDR1 reads MDHEN; CDR2 reads SYDVKM. This CDR3 has 16 amino acids. Deletions cut 6 bases from V and 2 bases from J, with 17 bases between. CDR3 nucleotides: TGTGCCAGCAGCCCCTTACACAGGGCCGGCAATCAGCCCCAGCATTTT. Translating it yields CASSPLHRAGNQPQHF.

The V call is TRBV28, the J call TRBJ2-2, with 10 bases lining up with TRBD1. Per germline, CDR1 MDHEN and CDR2 SYDVKM. Trimming removed 5 bases from V and 6 bases from J; junction bases left unmatched: 3. The CDR3 has 14 amino acids. The CDR3 loop reads CASSPGTGAGELFF. Written as DNA, the CDR3 is TGTGCCAGCAGTCCTGGGACAGGGGCCGGGGAGCTGTTTTTT.

This clone has more than one count but fewer than ten. The J gene is TRBJ2-3, the V gene TRBV5-1; 9 positions match TRBD2. J gave up 6 bases and V 0 bases, and 8 bases lay outside the gene matches. CDR1 and CDR2 (germline): SGHRS, YFSETQ. This CDR3 comprises 16 residues. CDR3 bases: TGCGCCAGCAGCTTGGAGGCTAGCGGGACCAGTGATACGCAGTATTTT. It is translated as CASSLEASGTSDTQYF.

The CDR3 spells CAGTSVGFRYEQYF. The CDR3 nucleotides are TGTGCCGGGACATCGGTCGGATTTCGCTACGAGCAGTACTTC. This sequence joins TRBV30 and TRBJ2-7, with a tentative D call TRBD1 (6 bases). The CDR3 has 14 residues. In germline, CDR1 is GTSNPN, CDR2 SVGIG (reference sequence). V shed 8 bases and J shed 3 bases, with 20 bases lying between them.

This clone was found once. The CDR3 sequence is CAFSSDNQPQHF. The CDR3 bases are TGTGCCTTTAGCTCTGACAATCAGCCCCAGCATTTT. The rearrangement uses TRBV28 and TRBJ1-5, with D hard to call. There are 12 residues in the CDR3. Germline V lookup: CDR1 MDHEN, CDR2 SYDVKM. Trimming stripped 11 bases from V and 3 bases from J, with 11 bases between.

This clone was seen once. This chain links TRBV7-9 with TRBJ2-5, with D perhaps matching TRBD2 (7 bases). Germline CDR1 is SEHNR and CDR2 is FQNEAQ (reference sequence). Trimming shortened V by 5 bases and J by 5 bases, and 21 bases separated the two germline ends. The CDR3 is 16 amino acids. This chain's CDR3 is CASSARWGLGGETQYF. CDR3 in DNA: TGTGCCAGCAGCGCCCGATGGGGGCTCGGGGGGGAGACCCAGTACTTC.

The chain joins TRBV13 to TRBJ2-5; TRBD1 is a possible D gene (5 bases). Germline V gene sequence: CDR1 PRHDT, CDR2 FYEKMQ (reference sequence). The V gene lost 2 bases and the J gene lost 0 bases, with 7 bases spanning the gap. There are 14 residues in the CDR3. The CDR3 reads CASSLWGYQETQYF. The CDR3 DNA sequence: TGTGCCAGCAGCTTATGGGGCTACCAAGAGACCCAGTACTTC.

The count of this clone is one. V and J are TRBV12-5 and TRBJ2-5, with D perhaps TRBD2 (6 bases). Germline CDR1 and CDR2: LGHNT and FRNRAP. This CDR3 contains 15 residues. The V and J ends lost 1 base and 7 bases respectively, with 16 bases between them. The DNA of the CDR3 is TGTGCTAGTGGTTTGGGCCCGGGACGAGCGGGGACCCAGTACTTC. Its translation: CASGLGPGRAGTQYF. The entire variable domain, with the rest obtained from reference TRBV12-5 and TRBJ2-5, is as follows: DARVTQTPRHKVTEMGQEVTMRCQPILGHNTVFWYRQTMMQGLELLAYFRNRAPLDDSGMPKDRFSAEMPDATLATLKIQPSEPRDSAVYFCASGLGPGRAGTQYFGPGTRLLVL.